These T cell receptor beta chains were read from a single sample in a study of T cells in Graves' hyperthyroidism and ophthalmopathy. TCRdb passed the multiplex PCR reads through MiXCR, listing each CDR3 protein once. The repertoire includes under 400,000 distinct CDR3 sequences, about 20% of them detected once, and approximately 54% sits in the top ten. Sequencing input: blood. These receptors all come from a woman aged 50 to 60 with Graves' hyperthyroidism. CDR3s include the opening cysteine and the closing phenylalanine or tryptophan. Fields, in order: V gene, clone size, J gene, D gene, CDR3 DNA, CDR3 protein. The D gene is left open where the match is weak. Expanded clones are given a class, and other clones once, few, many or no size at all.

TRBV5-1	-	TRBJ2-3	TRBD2	TGCGCCAGCAGCTTGGGACTAGCGGGACGAAGCACAGATACGCAGTATTTT	CASSLGLAGRSTDTQYF
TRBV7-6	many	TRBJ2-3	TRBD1	TGTGCCAGCAGCTCGACGGGACAGGGTTGGACAGATACGCAGTATTTT	CASSSTGQGWTDTQYF
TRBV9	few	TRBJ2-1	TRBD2	TGTGCCAGCAGCGTGGCGGGGAGGGCGCGCAATGAGCAGTTCTTC	CASSVAGRARNEQFF
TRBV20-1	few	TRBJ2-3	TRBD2	TGCAGTGCTAGCCGACTAGCGGGTGCGGGGGGTGCGCAGTATTTT	CSASRLAGAGGAQYF
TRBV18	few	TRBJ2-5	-	TGTGCCAGCTCACTGGGGCATCTAGAGACCCAGTACTTC	CASSLGHLETQYF
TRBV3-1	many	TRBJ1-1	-	TGTGCCAGCAGCTTAGATCTCGGGGCGACGGCTTTCTTT	CASSLDLGATAFF
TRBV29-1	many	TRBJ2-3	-	TGCAGCGTTGAGATGGCAGATACGCAGTATTTT	CSVEMADTQYF
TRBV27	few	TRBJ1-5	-	TGTGCCAGCAATGTACGGAGGGATAGCAATCAGCCCCAGCATTTT	CASNVRRDSNQPQHF
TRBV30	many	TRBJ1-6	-	TGTGCCTGGACGACGGTTATTAATTCACCCCTCCACTTT	CAWTTVINSPLHF
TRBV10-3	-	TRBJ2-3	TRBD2	TGTGCCGCGGGACTAGCGGCTAGCACAGATACGCAGTATTTT	CAAGLAASTDTQYF
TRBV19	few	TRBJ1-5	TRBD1	TGTGCCAGTATAGGGGGACAGGGTACAGACCAGCCCCAGCATTTT	CASIGGQGTDQPQHF
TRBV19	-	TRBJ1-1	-	TGTGCCAGTACCCCGCGAGGGGGGGGCACATACACTGAAGCTTTCTTT	CASTPRGGGTYTEAFF
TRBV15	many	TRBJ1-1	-	TGTGCCACCAGCAGAGATCGGGGGGGTATGAACACTGAAGCTTTCTTT	CATSRDRGGMNTEAFF
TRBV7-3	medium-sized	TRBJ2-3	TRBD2	TGTGCCAGCAGAAAAACTAGCGGGAGCACAGATACGCAGTATTTT	CASRKTSGSTDTQYF
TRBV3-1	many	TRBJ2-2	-	TGTGCCAGCAGCTTCGGTAGATCCGGGGAGCTGTTTTTT	CASSFGRSGELFF
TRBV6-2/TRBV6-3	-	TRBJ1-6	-	TGTGCCAGCAGATCGACCGACAGAAAAAATTCACCCCTCCACTTT	CASRSTDRKNSPLHF
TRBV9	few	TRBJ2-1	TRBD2	TGTGCCAGCAGCCCTAGAGGACTAGCGGGGGACAATGAGCAGTTCTTC	CASSPRGLAGDNEQFF
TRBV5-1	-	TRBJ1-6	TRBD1	TGCGCCAGCAGCCCGGGACAGGATTCACCCCTCCACTTT	CASSPGQDSPLHF
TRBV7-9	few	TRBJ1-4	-	TGTGCCAGCAGTAAGCAGGGGCATGAAAAACTGTTTTTT	CASSKQGHEKLFF
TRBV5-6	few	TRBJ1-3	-	TGTGCCAGCAGCGTGGAGATCGGCGGAAACACCATATATTTT	CASSVEIGGNTIYF
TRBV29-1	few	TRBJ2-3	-	TGCAGCGCTTCAGGGCTACGGACATTGGATACGCAGTATTTT	CSASGLRTLDTQYF
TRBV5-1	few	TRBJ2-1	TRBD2	TGCGCCAGCAGCTCCCCTAGCGGGAGGTGGGATGAGCAGTTCTTC	CASSSPSGRWDEQFF
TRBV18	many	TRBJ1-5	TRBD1	TGTGCCAGCTCCCGCGGGACAGGGACCAATCAGCCCCAGCATTTT	CASSRGTGTNQPQHF
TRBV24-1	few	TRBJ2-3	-	TGTGCCACCAGTGTTAGCGGAAACACAGATACGCAGTATTTT	CATSVSGNTDTQYF
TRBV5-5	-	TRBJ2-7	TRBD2	TGTGCCAGCAGCTTGGCCTCTAGCGGGGTCTCCTACGAGCAGTACTTC	CASSLASSGVSYEQYF
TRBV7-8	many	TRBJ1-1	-	TGTGCCAGCAGTACCGGGGCAGGAGGGACTGAAGCTTTCTTT	CASSTGAGGTEAFF
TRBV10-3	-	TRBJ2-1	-	TGTGCCATCAGTGACAGGGCAGATGAGCAGTTCTTC	CAISDRADEQFF
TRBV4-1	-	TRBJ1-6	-	TGCGCCAGCAGCCAAGAGCGGGTTCAGCGGGGTTCACCCCTCCACTTT	CASSQERVQRGSPLHF
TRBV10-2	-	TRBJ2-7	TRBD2	TGCGCCAGCAAAGCGGGAGGGGCGGTCTACGAGCAGTACTTC	CASKAGGAVYEQYF
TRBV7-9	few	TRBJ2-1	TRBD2	TGTGCCAGCAGCCAGCCGGGGACTAGCGGGGGGGCCAATTCCTACAATGAGCAGTTCTTC	CASSQPGTSGGANSYNEQFF
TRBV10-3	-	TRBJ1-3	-	TGTGCCAGTACAGGGAGCTCTGGAAACACCATATATTTT	CASTGSSGNTIYF
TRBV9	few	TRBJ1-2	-	TGTGCCAGCAGATCAACAGGGACGGGGGGCTACACCTTC	CASRSTGTGGYTF
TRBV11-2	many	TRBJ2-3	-	TGTGCCAGCAGCTTGAGGTTCCGGGACGGCTTCACAGATACGCAGTATTTT	CASSLRFRDGFTDTQYF
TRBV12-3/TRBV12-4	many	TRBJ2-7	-	TGTGCCAGCAGTTCGGGCCTAGCGTCGCGCTACGAGCAGTACTTC	CASSSGLASRYEQYF
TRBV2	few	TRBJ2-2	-	TGTGCCAGCAGTGTGGACCCCACCGGGGAGCTGTTTTTT	CASSVDPTGELFF
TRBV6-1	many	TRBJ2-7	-	TGTGCCAGCAGCGGGGGACCGAACTCCTACGAGCAGTACTTC	CASSGGPNSYEQYF
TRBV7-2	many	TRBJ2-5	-	TGTGCCAGCAGCTTATCGGGGGTGGTGGAGACCCAGTACTTC	CASSLSGVVETQYF
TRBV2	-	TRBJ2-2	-	TGTGCCAGCACTCAGCGGTCGAACACCGGGGAGCTGTTTTTT	CASTQRSNTGELFF
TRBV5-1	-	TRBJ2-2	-	TGCGCCAGCAGGGCCCCCTTAAATAACGACGCCGGGGAGCTGTTTTTT	CASRAPLNNDAGELFF
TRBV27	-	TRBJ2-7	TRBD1	TGTGCCAGCAGTTCAGACAGGGGTGTGTCTTCGAGGTACGAGCAGTACTTC	CASSSDRGVSSRYEQYF
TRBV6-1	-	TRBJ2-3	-	TGTGCCAGCAGGGCCCCATCGGATACGCAGTATTTT	CASRAPSDTQYF
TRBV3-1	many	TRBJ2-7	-	TGTGCCAGCAGCCAAGTCCTAGGACCAACCTACGAGCAGTACTTC	CASSQVLGPTYEQYF
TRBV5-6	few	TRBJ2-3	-	TGTGCCAGCAGCTCGGGACTCCCTTTCGATACGCAGTATTTT	CASSSGLPFDTQYF
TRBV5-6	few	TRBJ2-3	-	TGTGCCAGCAGCCGACAGAACACAGATACGCAGTATTTT	CASSRQNTDTQYF
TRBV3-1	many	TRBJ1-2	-	TGTGCCAGCAGCCGAGAAGGACAGAGCTATGGCTACACCTTC	CASSREGQSYGYTF
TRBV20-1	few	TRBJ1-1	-	TGCAGTGCTAGTGACGTGAACACTGAAGCTTTCTTT	CSASDVNTEAFF
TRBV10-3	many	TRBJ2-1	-	TGTGCCATCAGTGGTGACCAGTCGGGTGAGCAGTTCTTC	CAISGDQSGEQFF
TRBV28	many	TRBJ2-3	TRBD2	TGTGCCAGCAGTTTAGGCACGGGAGCGGGGACAGATACGCAGTATTTT	CASSLGTGAGTDTQYF
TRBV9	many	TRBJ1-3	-	TGTGCCAGCAGCAGAGGTCAGGAAATGGGAAACACCATATATTTT	CASSRGQEMGNTIYF
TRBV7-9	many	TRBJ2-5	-	TGTGCCAGCAGCTTACCGACGCAAGAGACCCAGTACTTC	CASSLPTQETQYF
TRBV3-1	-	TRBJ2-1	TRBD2	TGTGCCAGCAGCCTTTCGACTAGCGGGGCCCACAATGAGCAGTTCTTC	CASSLSTSGAHNEQFF
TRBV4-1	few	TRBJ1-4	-	TGCGCCAGCAGCCAACTTGGTGCAACTAATGAAAAACTGTTTTTT	CASSQLGATNEKLFF
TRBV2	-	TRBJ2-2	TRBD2	TGTGCCATCCCAGGGGTGAGGCAGGGGCGTTCTAGCGGGAGCTGGTCCGGGGAGCTGTTTTTT	CAIPGVRQGRSSGSWSGELFF
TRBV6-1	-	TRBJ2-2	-	TGTGCCAGCAGTGAAAACGAGGGCGGGGAGCTGTTTTTT	CASSENEGGELFF
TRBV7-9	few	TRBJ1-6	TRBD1	TGTGCCAGCAGTCAAACAGGGGGCAAGTCCTATAATTCACCCCTCCACTTT	CASSQTGGKSYNSPLHF
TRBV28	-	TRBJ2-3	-	TGTGCCAGCAGTTCGTTATATACGCAGTATTTT	CASSSLYTQYF
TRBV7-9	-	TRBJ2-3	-	TGTGCCAGCAGTTACCCCGGACTCACAGATACGCAGTATTTT	CASSYPGLTDTQYF
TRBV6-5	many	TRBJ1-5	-	TGTGCCAGCAGTTACTCTCCCCGATCCAATCAGCCCCAGCATTTT	CASSYSPRSNQPQHF
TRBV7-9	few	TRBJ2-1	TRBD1	TGTGCCATTCCCGGGACAGGGGGCATTACGGGAGCCTACAATGAGCAGTTCTTC	CAIPGTGGITGAYNEQFF